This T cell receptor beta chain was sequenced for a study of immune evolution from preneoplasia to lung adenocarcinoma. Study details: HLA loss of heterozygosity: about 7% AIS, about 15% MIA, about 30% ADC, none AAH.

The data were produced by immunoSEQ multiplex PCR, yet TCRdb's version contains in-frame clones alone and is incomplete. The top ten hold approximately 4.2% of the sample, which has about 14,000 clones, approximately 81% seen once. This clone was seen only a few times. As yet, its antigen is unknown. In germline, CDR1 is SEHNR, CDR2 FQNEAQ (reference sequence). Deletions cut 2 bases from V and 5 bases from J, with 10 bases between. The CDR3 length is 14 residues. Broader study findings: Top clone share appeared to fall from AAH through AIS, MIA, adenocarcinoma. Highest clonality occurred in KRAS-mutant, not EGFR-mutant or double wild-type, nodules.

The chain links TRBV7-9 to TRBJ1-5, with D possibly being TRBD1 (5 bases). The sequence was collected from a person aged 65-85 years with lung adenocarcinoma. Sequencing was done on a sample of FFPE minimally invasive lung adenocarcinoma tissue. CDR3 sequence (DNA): TGTGCCAGCAGCTTACAGGGTTACGATCAGCCCCAGCATTTT. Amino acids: CASSLQGYDQPQHF.